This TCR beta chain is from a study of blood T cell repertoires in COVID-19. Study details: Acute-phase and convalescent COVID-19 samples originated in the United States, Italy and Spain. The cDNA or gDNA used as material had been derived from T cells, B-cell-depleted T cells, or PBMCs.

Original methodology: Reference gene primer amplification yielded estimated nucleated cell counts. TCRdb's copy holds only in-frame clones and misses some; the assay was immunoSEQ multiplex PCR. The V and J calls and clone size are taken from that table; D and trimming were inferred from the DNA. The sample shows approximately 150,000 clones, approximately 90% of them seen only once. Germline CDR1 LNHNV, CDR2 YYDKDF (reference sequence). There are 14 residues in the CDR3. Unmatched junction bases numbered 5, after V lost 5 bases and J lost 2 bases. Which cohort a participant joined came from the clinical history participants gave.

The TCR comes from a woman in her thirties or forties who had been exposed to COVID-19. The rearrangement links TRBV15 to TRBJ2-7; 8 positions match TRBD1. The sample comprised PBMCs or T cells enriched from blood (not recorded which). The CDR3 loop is CATSPDRAAYEQYF. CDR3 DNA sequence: TGTGCCACCAGCCCGGACAGGGCCGCCTACGAGCAGTACTTC.